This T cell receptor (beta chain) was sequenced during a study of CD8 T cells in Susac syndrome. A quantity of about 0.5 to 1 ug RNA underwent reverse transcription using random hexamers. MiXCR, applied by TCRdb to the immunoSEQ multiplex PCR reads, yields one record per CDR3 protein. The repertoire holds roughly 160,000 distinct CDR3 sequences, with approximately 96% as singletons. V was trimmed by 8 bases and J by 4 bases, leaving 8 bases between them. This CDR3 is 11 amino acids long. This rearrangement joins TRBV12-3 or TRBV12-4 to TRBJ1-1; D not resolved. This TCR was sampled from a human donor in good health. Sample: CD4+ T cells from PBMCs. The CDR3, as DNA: TGTGCCAGCGCGCGCGGCACTGAAGCTTTCTTT. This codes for CASARGTEAFF.